This T cell receptor (beta chain) was profiled in a study of response to subunit inactivated influenza vaccine. The V gene end was trimmed by 6 bases and the J gene end by 0 bases; junction bases not matched to a gene: 8. CDR1 and CDR2 from the germline V gene are MNHNS and SASEGT. The CDR3 contains 16 residues. This clonotype has more than one count but fewer than ten. The antigen is not known. In TCRdb, the RT-PCR reads were re-called with MiXCR into one record per CDR3 protein. This sample has about 570,000 distinct CDR3 sequences, with about an eighth found just once. Study-level results: Authors suggested seasonal influenza vaccinations each recruit few new T cells.

The specimen was PBMCs from blood, collected on the day of vaccination. V and J are TRBV6-1 and TRBJ2-1; 7 bases are shared with TRBD1. This TCR was sampled from a man aged 50 or older who received an inactivated influenza vaccine. The CDR3 DNA is TGTGCCAGCAGAGCGACGGACAGGAGCTCCTACAATGAGCAGTTCTTC. As protein: CASRATDRSSYNEQFF.